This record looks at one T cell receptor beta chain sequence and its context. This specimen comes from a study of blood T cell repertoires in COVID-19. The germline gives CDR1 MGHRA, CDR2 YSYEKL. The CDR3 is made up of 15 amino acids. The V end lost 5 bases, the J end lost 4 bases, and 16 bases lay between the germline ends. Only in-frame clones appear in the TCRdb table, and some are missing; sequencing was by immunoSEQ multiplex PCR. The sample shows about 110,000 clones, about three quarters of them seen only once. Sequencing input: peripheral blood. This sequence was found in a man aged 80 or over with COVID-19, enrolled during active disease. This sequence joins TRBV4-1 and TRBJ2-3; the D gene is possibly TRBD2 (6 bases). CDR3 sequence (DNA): TGCGCCAGCAGCACCGGGACTTCATCGGCAGATACGCAGTATTTT. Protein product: CASSTGTSSADTQYF.